Reported below is one T cell receptor beta chain. Its target is unknown. The germline CDR1 and CDR2 sequences are SEHNR and FQNEAQ (reference sequence). V shed 4 bases and J 4 bases; nucleotides not matched to a gene: 4. The CDR3 sequence is 15 residues long. The record originates from a study of cytomegalovirus exposure and HLA in healthy donors. Study-level results: HLA-A and HLA-B allele assignments for most subjects were reportedly predicted accurately using TCR beta sequences. The classifier reportedly diagnosed cytomegalovirus status with high specificity and sensitivity. Sequencing likely caused a cluster of highly shared sequence variants. Trimming of TCR beta V- and J-genes showed a link, identified in a later analysis, to a missense DCLRE1C variant.

Use of 60 Vbeta and 13 Jbeta primers characterized the PCR. Data came from immunoSEQ multiplex PCR; TCRdb stores just in-frame clones and leaves some out. The sample holds over 150,000 clones, 70% to 85% seen once. The sequencing input was PBMCs. The sequence was obtained from a man aged 35 to 55 in good health and CMV-seronegative. J is TRBJ2-1 and V is TRBV7-9; 10 bases map to TRBD1. The CDR3 reads CASSSRDRGYNEQFF. The CDR3 DNA follows: TGTGCCAGCAGCTCCAGGGACAGGGGTTACAATGAGCAGTTCTTC.